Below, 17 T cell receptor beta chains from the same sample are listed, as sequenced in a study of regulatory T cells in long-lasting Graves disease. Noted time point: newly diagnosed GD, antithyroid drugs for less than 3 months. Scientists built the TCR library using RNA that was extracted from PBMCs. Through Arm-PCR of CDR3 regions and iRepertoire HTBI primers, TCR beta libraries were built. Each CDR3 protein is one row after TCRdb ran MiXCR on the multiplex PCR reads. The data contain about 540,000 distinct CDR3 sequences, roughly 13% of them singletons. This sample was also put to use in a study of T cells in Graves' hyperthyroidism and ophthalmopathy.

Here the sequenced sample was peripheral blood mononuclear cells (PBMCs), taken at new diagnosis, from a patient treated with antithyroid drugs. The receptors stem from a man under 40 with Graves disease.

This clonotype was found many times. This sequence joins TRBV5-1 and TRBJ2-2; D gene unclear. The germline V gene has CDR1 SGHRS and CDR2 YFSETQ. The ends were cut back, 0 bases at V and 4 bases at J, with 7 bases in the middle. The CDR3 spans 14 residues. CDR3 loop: CASSLATGTGELFF. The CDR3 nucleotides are TGCGCCAGCAGCTTGGCCACGGGCACCGGGGAGCTGTTTTTT.

CDR3: CASSYRQGDTGELFF. CDR3 coding DNA: TGCGCCAGCTCGTACCGACAGGGTGACACCGGGGAGCTGTTTTTT. The rearrangement joins TRBV5-1 to TRBJ2-2, with 7 bases aligning to TRBD1. The ends lost 7 bases at V and 3 bases at J; junction bases unmatched: 9. Germline CDR1 is SGHRS and CDR2 is YFSETQ. CDR3 length: 15 residues.

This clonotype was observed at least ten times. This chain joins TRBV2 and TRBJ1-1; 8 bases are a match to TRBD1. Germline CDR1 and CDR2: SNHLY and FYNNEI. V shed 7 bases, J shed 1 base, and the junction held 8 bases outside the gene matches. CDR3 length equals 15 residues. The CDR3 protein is CASTLDGQGNTEAFF. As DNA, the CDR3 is TGTGCCAGCACACTCGACGGACAGGGGAACACTGAAGCTTTCTTT.

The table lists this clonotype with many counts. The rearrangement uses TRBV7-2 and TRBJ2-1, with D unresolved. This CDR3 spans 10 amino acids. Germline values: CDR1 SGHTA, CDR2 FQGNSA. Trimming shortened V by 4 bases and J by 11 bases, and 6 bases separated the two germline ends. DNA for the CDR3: TGTGCCAGCAGCTCTCACCAGCAGTTCTTC. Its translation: CASSSHQQFF.

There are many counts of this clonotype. The CDR3 nucleotides read TGTGCCAGCAGTTCGGGCCGTTACGAGCAGTACTTC. Amino acids: CASSSGRYEQYF. The rearrangement links TRBV12-3 or TRBV12-4 to TRBJ2-7; D unresolved. V gave up 4 bases and J gave up 4 bases, with 8 bases separating them. The CDR3 runs to 12 residues.

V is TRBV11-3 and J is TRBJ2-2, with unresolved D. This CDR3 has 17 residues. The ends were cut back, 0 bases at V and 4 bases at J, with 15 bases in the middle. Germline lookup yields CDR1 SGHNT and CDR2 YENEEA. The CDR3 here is CASSLDPLSRATGELFF. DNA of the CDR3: TGTGCCAGCAGCTTAGATCCCCTGTCAAGGGCCACCGGGGAGCTGTTTTTT.

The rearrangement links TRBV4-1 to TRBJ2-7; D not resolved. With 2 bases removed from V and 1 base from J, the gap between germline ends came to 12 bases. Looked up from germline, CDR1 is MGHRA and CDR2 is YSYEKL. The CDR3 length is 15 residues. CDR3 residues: CASSQQNGPSYEQYF. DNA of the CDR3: TGCGCCAGCAGCCAACAAAATGGGCCTTCCTACGAGCAGTACTTC.

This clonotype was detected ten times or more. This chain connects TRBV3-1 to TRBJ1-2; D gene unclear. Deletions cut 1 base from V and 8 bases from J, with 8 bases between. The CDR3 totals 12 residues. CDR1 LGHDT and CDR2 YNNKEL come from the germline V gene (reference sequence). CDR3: CASSQGRGGYTF. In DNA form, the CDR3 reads TGTGCCAGCAGCCAAGGCCGGGGAGGCTACACCTTC.

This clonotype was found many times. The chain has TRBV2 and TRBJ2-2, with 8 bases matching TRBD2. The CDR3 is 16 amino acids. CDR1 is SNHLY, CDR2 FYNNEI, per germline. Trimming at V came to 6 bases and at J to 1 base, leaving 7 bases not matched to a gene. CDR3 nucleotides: TGTGCCAGCAGGGGACTAGGAACATGGAACACCGGGGAGCTGTTTTTT. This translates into CASRGLGTWNTGELFF.

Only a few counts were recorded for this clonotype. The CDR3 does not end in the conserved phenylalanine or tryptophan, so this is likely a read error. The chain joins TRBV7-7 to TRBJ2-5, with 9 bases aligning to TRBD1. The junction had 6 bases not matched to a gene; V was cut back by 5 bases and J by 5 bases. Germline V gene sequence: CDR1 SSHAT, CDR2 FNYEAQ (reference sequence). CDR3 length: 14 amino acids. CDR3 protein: CASSPGQGPETQYL. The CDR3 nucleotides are TGTGCCAGCAGCCCGGGACAGGGACCCGAGACCCAGTACCTC.

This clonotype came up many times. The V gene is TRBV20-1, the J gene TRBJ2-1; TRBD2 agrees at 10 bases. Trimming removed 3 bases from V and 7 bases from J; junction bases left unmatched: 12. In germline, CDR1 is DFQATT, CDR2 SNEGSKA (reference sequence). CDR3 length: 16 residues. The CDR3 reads CSASRGTSASTNEQFF. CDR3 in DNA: TGCAGTGCTAGTAGGGGGACTAGCGCGAGCACGAATGAGCAGTTCTTC.

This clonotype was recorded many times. The DNA for the CDR3 is TGTGCCAGTGATGCTAGCGGGAGGTACAATGAGCAGTTCTTC. Its translation: CASDASGRYNEQFF. This chain connects TRBV19 to TRBJ2-1; TRBD2 matches at 11 bases. Trimming removed 8 bases from V and 4 bases from J; junction bases left unmatched: 4. Per germline, CDR1 LNHDA and CDR2 SQIVND (reference sequence). CDR3 length equals 14 residues. Full variable domain (remainder filled in from reference TRBV19 and TRBJ2-1): DGGITQSPKYLFRKEGQNVTLSCEQNLNHDAMYWYRQDPGQGLRLIYYSQIVNDFQKGDIAEGYSVSREKKESFPLTVTSAQKNPTAFYLCASDASGRYNEQFFGPGTRLTVL.

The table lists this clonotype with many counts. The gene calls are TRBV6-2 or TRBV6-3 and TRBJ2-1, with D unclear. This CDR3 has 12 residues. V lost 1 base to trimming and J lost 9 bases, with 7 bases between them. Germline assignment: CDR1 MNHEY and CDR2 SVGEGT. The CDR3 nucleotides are TGTGCCAGCAGTTACTTCCCCTTTGAGCAGTTCTTC. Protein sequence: CASSYFPFEQFF.

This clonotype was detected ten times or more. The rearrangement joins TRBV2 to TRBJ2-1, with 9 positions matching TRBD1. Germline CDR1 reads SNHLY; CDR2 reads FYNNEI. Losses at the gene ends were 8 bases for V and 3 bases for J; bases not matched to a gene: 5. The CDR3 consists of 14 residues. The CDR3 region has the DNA TGTGCCAGCGTACCGGGACAGGGCTACAATGAGCAGTTCTTC. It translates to CASVPGQGYNEQFF.

The chain's CDR3 is CASSLTSPGAYEQYF. DNA for the CDR3: TGTGCCAGCAGTTTGACTAGCCCCGGGGCCTACGAGCAGTACTTC. The chain joins TRBV27 to TRBJ2-7; 7 bases line up with TRBD2. Germline CDR1 and CDR2: MNHEY and SMNVEV (reference sequence). Unmatched junction bases numbered 7, after V lost 3 bases and J lost 2 bases. The length of the CDR3 is 15 residues.

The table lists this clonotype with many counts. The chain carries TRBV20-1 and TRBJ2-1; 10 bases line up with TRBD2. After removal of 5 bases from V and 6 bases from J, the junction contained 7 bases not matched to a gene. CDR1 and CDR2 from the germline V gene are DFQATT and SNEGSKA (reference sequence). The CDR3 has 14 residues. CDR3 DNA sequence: TGCAGTGCTCGAACTAGCGGGAAAGGCAATGAGCAGTTCTTC. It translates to CSARTSGKGNEQFF.

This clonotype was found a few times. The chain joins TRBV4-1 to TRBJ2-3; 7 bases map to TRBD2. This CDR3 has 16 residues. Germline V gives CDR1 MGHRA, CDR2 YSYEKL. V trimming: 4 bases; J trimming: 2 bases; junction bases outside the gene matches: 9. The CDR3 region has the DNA TGCGCCAGCAGCCCCGGGACTAATTCCCCCACAGATACGCAGTATTTT. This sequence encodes CASSPGTNSPTDTQYF.